A single sample is the source of the 22 T cell receptor beta chains below, sequenced in a study of blood T cell repertoires in COVID-19. The protocol was immunoSEQ multiplex PCR, while the TCRdb copy is restricted to in-frame clones and leaves out a portion. The table has fewer than 140,000 clones, about three quarters seen once. What was sequenced was peripheral blood. The receptors were gathered from a man at least 80 years old with COVID-19, enrolled during active disease.

The rearrangement uses TRBV6-5 and TRBJ1-2, with unresolved D. Germline CDR1 reads MNHEY; CDR2 reads SVGAGI. Trimming cost V 3 bases and J 0 bases, with 11 bases left between them. The CDR3 has 15 amino acids. CDR3 amino acids: CASSYLFSANYGYTF. In DNA form, the CDR3 reads TGTGCCAGCAGTTATCTGTTTTCAGCTAACTATGGCTACACCTTC.

There are a few counts of this clone. Other DNA sequences from this sample encode an identical CDR3 as well. The chain employs TRBV27 and TRBJ1-1, with D unclear. Germline lookup yields CDR1 MNHEY and CDR2 SMNVEV (reference sequence). CDR3 length equals 14 residues. V was pared by 2 bases and J by 0 bases, with 7 bases between. CDR3 sequence reads: CASSLNSMNTEAFF. CDR3 sequence (DNA): TGTGCCAGCAGTTTAAACAGCATGAACACTGAAGCTTTCTTT.

The rearrangement uses TRBV5-1 and TRBJ2-5; 9 bases align to TRBD2. The CDR3 extends over 16 amino acids. Germline lookup yields CDR1 SGHRS and CDR2 YFSETQ. Trimming cost V 0 bases and J 0 bases; bases outside gene matches: 3. This CDR3 is CASSLGLAVYQETQYF. CDR3 bases: TGCGCCAGCAGCTTGGGACTAGCGGTTTACCAAGAGACCCAGTACTTC.

The CDR3 DNA is TGCGCCAGCAGTGGGGCATCGTGGGAGACCCAGTACTTC. This encodes CASSGASWETQYF. The chain couples TRBV10-1 to TRBJ2-5; D unclear. V lost 4 bases, J lost 5 bases, and 11 bases lay in between. Germline V gene sequence: CDR1 WNHNN, CDR2 SYGVQD (reference sequence). This CDR3 region has 13 residues.

The V and J genes are TRBV6-5 and TRBJ2-5; 9 bases line up with TRBD1. The CDR3 contains 15 residues. Losses at the gene ends were 1 base for V and 5 bases for J; bases not matched to a gene: 5. Per the germline V gene, CDR1 is MNHEY and CDR2 is SVGAGI. CDR3 in DNA: TGTGCCAGCAGTTACTGGGACAGGGAGACGGAGACCCAGTACTTC. It yields the protein CASSYWDRETETQYF.

V usage is TRBV19 and J usage is TRBJ1-5; 8 bases fit TRBD1. Per germline, CDR1 LNHDA and CDR2 SQIVND (reference sequence). Germline trimming cut 5 bases from V and 6 bases from J; bases unmatched to any gene: 9. CDR3 size: 15 residues. The CDR3 DNA reads TGTGCCAGTAGTGTGGGACAGGTGGAGGGTCAGCCCCAGCATTTT. Protein sequence: CASSVGQVEGQPQHF.

This clone was seen a handful of times. The rearrangement joins TRBV6-5 to TRBJ2-5, with 7 nucleotides matching TRBD2. Germline loops: CDR1 MNHEY, CDR2 SVGAGI. After removal of 0 bases from V and 0 bases from J, the junction contained 4 bases not matched to a gene. CDR3 length: 16 amino acids. The CDR3 region has the DNA TGTGCCAGCAGTTACTCGGGAGGGTCTGACCAAGAGACCCAGTACTTC. Translating gives CASSYSGGSDQETQYF.

This chain links TRBV5-1 with TRBJ2-3; TRBD2 matches 7 bases. J lost 8 bases, V lost 0 bases, and 3 bases had no gene match. The germline gives CDR1 SGHRS, CDR2 YFSETQ. CDR3 length: 13 residues. The CDR3 DNA sequence: TGCGCCAGCAGCTTGGCCGGGAGGAGTACGCAGTATTTT. Translated, it gives CASSLAGRSTQYF.

Notes on this clone: Different DNA sequences within this sample yield the same CDR3. The chain is built from TRBV28 and TRBJ1-2; D unclear. Germline assignment: CDR1 MDHEN and CDR2 SYDVKM. Trimming left V 1 base short and J 3 bases short, with 6 bases between. This CDR3 is built from 13 residues. This CDR3 reads CASSLYEDYGYTF. CDR3 bases: TGTGCCAGCAGTTTATATGAGGACTATGGCTACACCTTC.

The chain uses TRBV5-5 and TRBJ2-1, with 8 bases that match TRBD2. The germline CDR1 and CDR2 sequences are SGHKS and YYEKEE (reference sequence). The CDR3 covers 13 residues. With 4 bases clipped from V and 3 bases from J, the junction kept 0 bases outside the gene matches. In DNA, the CDR3 is TGTGCCAGCAGCGGGACTAGCTACAATGAGCAGTTCTTC. This encodes CASSGTSYNEQFF.

The chain employs TRBV6-1 and TRBJ2-5; 7 nucleotides align to TRBD2. This CDR3 comprises 17 residues. Germline loops: CDR1 MNHNS, CDR2 SASEGT. Trimming removed 1 base from V and 1 base from J; junction bases left unmatched: 9. The CDR3 region has the DNA TGTGCCAGCAGTGAAGTTAGAGTAGCGGGTCGCCAAGAGACCCAGTACTTC. It encodes CASSEVRVAGRQETQYF.

The gene calls are TRBV5-4 and TRBJ2-7; 9 nucleotides match TRBD1. The length of the CDR3 is 15 residues. Germline V gene data show CDR1 as SGHNT and CDR2 as YYREEE (reference sequence). The junction had 7 bases not matched to a gene; V was cut back by 4 bases and J by 2 bases. CDR3 nucleotides: TGTGCCAGCAGCGACGGACAGGGGCTGCCCTACGAGCAGTACTTC. Protein product: CASSDGQGLPYEQYF.

The V call is TRBV6-8, the J call TRBJ2-7; D perhaps matches TRBD2 (6 bases). CDR3 length: 17 residues. The V end was cut by 6 bases, the J end by 0 bases, with 21 bases between. CDR1 and CDR2 (germline): MNHGY, SAAAGT. The CDR3 reads CASSPTRGISNSYEQYF. The CDR3 DNA sequence: TGTGCCAGCAGCCCAACACGCGGGATATCGAACTCCTACGAGCAGTACTTC.

The chain uses TRBV7-2 and TRBJ2-5; 9 nucleotides align to TRBD1. The trim removed 4 bases at V and 7 bases at J, leaving 10 bases unmatched. The CDR3 is 15 residues long. Germline V gives CDR1 SGHTA, CDR2 FQGNSA. The DNA of the CDR3 is TGTGCCAGCAGCTCGCTGACAGGGGGTCCTGGGACCCAGTACTTC. The encoded protein is CASSSLTGGPGTQYF.

The chain joins TRBV7-9 to TRBJ2-5; tentative D call: TRBD1 (6 bases). Germline lookup yields CDR1 SEHNR and CDR2 FQNEAQ (reference sequence). Trimming took off 5 bases at V and 4 bases at J, with 11 bases between the two ends. The CDR3 loop spans 13 amino acids. As DNA, the CDR3 is TGTGCCAGCAGCGACGACAGGATAGAGACCCAGTACTTC. This encodes CASSDDRIETQYF.

V usage is TRBV28 and J usage is TRBJ1-5, with 10 bases that match TRBD1. The CDR3 totals 18 residues. CDR1 and CDR2 (germline): MDHEN, SYDVKM. The junction had 11 bases not matched to a gene; V was cut back by 6 bases and J by 0 bases. DNA of the CDR3: TGTGCCAGCAGCCCGACAGGGGGCTTAGAATATAGCAATCAGCCCCAGCATTTT. Translating it yields CASSPTGGLEYSNQPQHF. Full variable domain (missing parts from reference TRBV28 and TRBJ1-5): DVKVTQSSRYLVKRTGEKVFLECVQDMDHENMFWYRQDPGLGLRLIYFSYDVKMKEKGDIPEGYSVSREKKERFSLILESASTNQTSMYLCASSPTGGLEYSNQPQHFGDGTRLSIL.

This clone was picked up a small number of times. DNA of the CDR3: TGTGCCAGCAGCGCCCCAGGGGGAAGCAATCAGCCCCAGCATTTT. Protein sequence: CASSAPGGSNQPQHF. The genes are TRBV7-2 and TRBJ1-5; 7 nucleotides match TRBD1. The trim removed 5 bases at V and 1 base at J, leaving 5 bases unmatched. The CDR3 is made up of 15 amino acids. Germline V gene sequence: CDR1 SGHTA, CDR2 FQGNSA.

The chain has TRBV3-1 (or the pseudogene TRBV3-2) and TRBJ1-1; TRBD1 matches 8 bases. The CDR3 length is 14 residues. Germline V CDR1 and CDR2: LGHDT, YNNKEL (reference sequence). Losses at the gene ends were 5 bases for V and 5 bases for J; bases not matched to a gene: 7. The CDR3 protein is CASSIFTGGTEAFF. In DNA, the CDR3 is TGTGCCAGCAGCATATTCACAGGGGGGACTGAAGCTTTCTTT.

V usage is TRBV28 and J usage is TRBJ1-5; no definite D call. CDR1 MDHEN and CDR2 SYDVKM come from the germline V gene. The V end lost 10 bases, the J end lost 0 bases, and 7 bases lay between the germline ends. This CDR3 is built from 12 residues. In nucleotides, the CDR3 is TGTGCCACCCTAAATAGCAATCAGCCCCAGCATTTT. Translating it yields CATLNSNQPQHF. Full variable domain (missing parts from reference TRBV28 and TRBJ1-5): DVKVTQSSRYLVKRTGEKVFLECVQDMDHENMFWYRQDPGLGLRLIYFSYDVKMKEKGDIPEGYSVSREKKERFSLILESASTNQTSMYLCATLNSNQPQHFGDGTRLSIL.

The chain carries TRBV2 and TRBJ1-2; D may be TRBD1 (6 bases). V shed 7 bases and J shed 7 bases, with 16 bases lying between them. Looked up from germline, CDR1 is SNHLY and CDR2 is FYNNEI. This CDR3 comprises 13 residues. The CDR3 bases are TGTGCCAGCACCCCAGGCGGGGGCAGTGGCTACACCTTC. It is translated as CASTPGGGSGYTF.

The genes are TRBV28 and TRBJ2-6; possibly TRBD1 for D (5 bases). CDR1 is MDHEN and CDR2 is SYDVKM in the germline V gene. Trimming cost V 6 bases and J 0 bases, with 9 bases left between them. CDR3 size: 15 residues. CDR3 DNA sequence: TGTGCCAGCAGCCCTGACAGCTCTGGGGCCAACGTCCTGACTTTC. It translates to CASSPDSSGANVLTF.

Written as DNA, the CDR3 is TGTGCCAGCAGCGCGGACACAGGGTCTGAAGCTTTCTTT. Translated, it gives CASSADTGSEAFF. The chain combines TRBV9 with TRBJ1-1; possibly TRBD1 for D (6 bases). The V gene lost 3 bases and the J gene lost 6 bases, with 12 bases spanning the gap. CDR1 and CDR2 from the germline V gene are SGDLS and YYNGEE. The CDR3 spans 13 residues. Based on the CDR3 plus reference TRBV9 and TRBJ1-1, the full variable domain is DSGVTQTPKHLITATGQRVTLRCSPRSGDLSVYWYQQSLDQGLQFLIQYYNGEERAKGNILERFSAQQFPDLHSELNLSSLELGDSALYFCASSADTGSEAFFGQGTRLTVV.